These 5 T cell receptor beta chains came from one sample sequenced in a study of cytomegalovirus exposure and HLA in healthy donors. The data were produced by immunoSEQ multiplex PCR, yet TCRdb's version contains in-frame clones alone and is incomplete. This table has 220,000 or so clones, roughly 80% appearing once. What was sequenced was PBMCs. These receptors all stem from a woman younger than 35 in good health and CMV-seronegative.

The CDR3 sequence is CACEGVYNEQFF. The CDR3 DNA reads as TGTGCCTGTGAAGGGGTCTACAATGAGCAGTTCTTC. The rearrangement links TRBV18 to TRBJ2-1; TRBD1 might be the D (5 bases). Germline-derived CDR1 and CDR2 are KGHSH and LQKENI. The CDR3 has 12 amino acids. Deletions cut 11 bases from V and 3 bases from J, with 11 bases between.

The chain recombines TRBV11-1 with TRBJ1-2, with 9 positions matching TRBD1. CDR3 length: 14 residues. With V trimmed by 4 bases and J by 6 bases, 6 bases remained unmatched. Per germline, CDR1 SGHAT and CDR2 FQDESV (reference sequence). CDR3 DNA sequence: TGTGCCAGCAGCTCGACAGGGGGGATCCATGGCTACACCTTC. Translation gives CASSSTGGIHGYTF.

The chain has TRBV6-4 and TRBJ1-5, with TRBD1 as a possible D gene (6 bases). The CDR3 covers 15 residues. Trimming pared 11 bases from V and 1 base from J, leaving 18 bases between. CDR1 is MRHNA and CDR2 is SNTAGT in the germline V gene. The CDR3 reads CASSREGGSNQPQHF. CDR3 nucleotides: TGTGCCTCCTCCCGGGAGGGGGGAAGCAATCAGCCCCAGCATTTT.

The rearrangement joins TRBV6-6 to TRBJ1-2, with D maybe TRBD1 (6 bases). Germline V gene lookup returns CDR1 MNHNY and CDR2 SVGAGI (reference sequence). This CDR3 has 13 amino acids. Trimming removed 2 bases at V and 8 bases at J, with 12 bases between. CDR3 DNA sequence: TGTGCCAGCAGTTACGGGATAGACAGGGGCTACACCTTC. Translating gives CASSYGIDRGYTF.

The CDR3 coding sequence is TGCGCCAGCAGTGAGTCTTCTAGCGGGAGAAAGAGCGAGCAGTACTTC. This translates into CASSESSSGRKSEQYF. The chain joins TRBV10-1 to TRBJ2-7; 10 bases map to TRBD2. This CDR3 has 16 residues. V was pared by 0 bases and J by 6 bases, with 8 bases of the junction left unmatched. Germline V CDR1 and CDR2: WNHNN, SYGVQD (reference sequence).